These 2 T cell receptor beta chains originate from one sample sequenced in a study of shared T cell receptors in the human thymus. Method: immunoSEQ multiplex PCR; TCRdb's copy keeps in-frame clones and lacks some. The data hold hundreds of thousands of clones, with roughly 90% observed a single time. A further study also used this sample, focusing on human thymus T cells.

Sequenced: thymocytes. These receptor sequences come from a boy under two years old with a congenital heart defect.

The gene calls are TRBV15 and TRBJ2-2; tentatively, D is TRBD2 (5 bases). The CDR3 length is 18 residues. Trimming removed 0 bases from V and 6 bases from J, with 20 bases in between. Per the germline V gene, CDR1 is LNHNV and CDR2 is YYDKDF (reference sequence). CDR3 in amino acids: CATSRDPELEGSAGELFF. The CDR3, as DNA: TGTGCCACCAGCAGAGATCCCGAGCTCGAGGGTAGTGCCGGGGAGCTGTTTTTT.

This clone showed up just a few times. The chain is built from TRBV4-3 and TRBJ2-4; TRBD1 agrees at 7 bases. The germline V gene encodes CDR1 LGHNA and CDR2 YSLEER. J gave up 0 bases and V 4 bases, and 18 bases lay outside the gene matches. There are 20 residues in the CDR3. In DNA form, the CDR3 reads TGCGCCAGCAGCCCTAATGGGACAGCAGATTCCGACCTAGCCAAAAACATTCAGTACTTC. Amino acid sequence: CASSPNGTADSDLAKNIQYF.